Shown below are 6 T cell receptor beta chains from a single sample sequenced in a study of post-analysis software for immune sequencing data. Presence of unique molecular identifiers characterized the TCR beta cDNA libraries. One entry per CDR3 protein, called by TCRdb with MiXCR from the PCR reads. Of about 680,000 distinct CDR3 sequences listed, 59% are singletons. Their target antigens are unknown. Study findings and constraints: The study found TRBV5-6, TRBV5-1 and TRBV20-1 among roughly 5 TRBV segments more frequent in patients than controls.

The sequenced sample was blood. All receptors derive from a girl aged 2 to 9 with multiple sclerosis.

This clonotype was seen a handful of times. V usage is TRBV6-5 and J usage is TRBJ1-5; 9 bases are shared with TRBD1. V lost 5 bases to trimming and J lost 7 bases; unmatched junction nucleotides: 12. The CDR3 runs to 16 residues. Germline values: CDR1 MNHEY, CDR2 SVGAGI. The CDR3 reads CASSRAGTGWGQPQHF. CDR3 in DNA: TGTGCCAGCAGTCGTGCCGGGACAGGGTGGGGACAGCCCCAGCATTTT.

The chain combines TRBV7-9 with TRBJ1-2; D is perhaps TRBD1 (6 bases). CDR3 length: 16 residues. V lost 0 bases and J lost 4, with 15 bases in between. The germline gives CDR1 SEHNR, CDR2 FQNEAQ (reference sequence). CDR3 loop: CASSLADRPPSYGYTF. CDR3 nucleotides: TGTGCCAGCAGCTTAGCCGACAGGCCGCCCAGCTATGGCTACACCTTC. The full variable domain, rest sourced from reference TRBV7-9 and TRBJ1-2, is DTGVSQNPRHKITKRGQNVTFRCDPISEHNRLYWYRQTLGQGPEFLTYFQNEAQLEKSRLLSDRFSAERPKGSFSTLEIQRTEQGDSAMYLCASSLADRPPSYGYTFGSGTRLTVV.

This chain joins TRBV7-2 and TRBJ2-7; TRBD2 might be the D (5 bases). This CDR3 is 15 amino acids long. Germline-derived CDR1 and CDR2 are SGHTA and FQGNSA. The V and J ends lost 4 bases and 6 bases respectively, with 19 bases between them. The CDR3 sequence: CASSYRKSGRGEQYF. The CDR3 DNA follows: TGTGCCAGCAGCTACCGGAAGAGCGGCCGGGGCGAGCAGTACTTC.

The V and J genes are TRBV5-1 and TRBJ2-3; the D call may be TRBD1 or TRBD2 (5 bases each). This CDR3 is built from 15 residues. The V end lost 3 bases, the J end lost 4 bases, and 15 bases lay between the germline ends. The germline CDR1 and CDR2 sequences are SGHRS and YFSETQ. Here the CDR3 reads CASSWGPTSPDTQYF. The CDR3 DNA reads as TGCGCCAGCAGCTGGGGACCTACCTCCCCAGATACGCAGTATTTT.

The sample holds a few counts of this clonotype. J is TRBJ2-1 and V is TRBV4-1; 8 nucleotides agree with TRBD2. Trimming cost V 8 bases and J 8 bases; bases outside gene matches: 14. The V gene's germline CDR1 is MGHRA and CDR2 YSYEKL. This CDR3 region has 15 residues. The CDR3, as DNA: TGCGCCAGCGGGGCTAAGCGGGAGCCCCCCGATGAGCAGTTCTTC. Translating gives CASGAKREPPDEQFF.

V and J are TRBV20-1 and TRBJ2-1; 10 bases match TRBD2. The trim removed 2 bases at V and 7 bases at J, leaving 2 bases unmatched. This CDR3 is built from 13 residues. Germline CDR1 DFQATT, CDR2 SNEGSKA (reference sequence). DNA for the CDR3: TGCAGTGCTAGACTAGCGGGAGCAAATGAGCAGTTCTTC. It yields the protein CSARLAGANEQFF.